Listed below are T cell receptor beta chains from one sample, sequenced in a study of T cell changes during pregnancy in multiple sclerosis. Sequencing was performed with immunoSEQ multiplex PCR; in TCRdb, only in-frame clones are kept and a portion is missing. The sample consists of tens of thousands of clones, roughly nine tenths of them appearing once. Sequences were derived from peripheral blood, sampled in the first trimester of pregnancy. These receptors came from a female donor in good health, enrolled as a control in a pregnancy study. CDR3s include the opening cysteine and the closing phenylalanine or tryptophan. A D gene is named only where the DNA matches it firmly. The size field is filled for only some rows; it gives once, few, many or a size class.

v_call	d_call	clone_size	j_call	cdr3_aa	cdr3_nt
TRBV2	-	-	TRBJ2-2	CASSERSFSAGELFF	TGTGCCAGCAGTGAACGGAGTTTTAGCGCCGGGGAGCTGTTTTTT
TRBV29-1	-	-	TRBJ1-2	CSVAIYYGYTF	TGCAGCGTTGCCATTTACTATGGCTACACCTTC
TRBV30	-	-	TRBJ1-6	CAWRGGASNSPLHF	TGTGCCTGGAGGGGGGGGGCTAGTAATTCACCCCTCCACTTT
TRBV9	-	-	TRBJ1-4	CASSVAPLGDNEKLFF	TGTGCCAGCAGCGTAGCCCCTTTGGGAGATAATGAAAAACTGTTTTTT
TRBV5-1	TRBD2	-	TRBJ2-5	CASSPDGGGTQYF	TGCGCCAGCAGCCCGGATGGGGGGGGGACCCAGTACTTC
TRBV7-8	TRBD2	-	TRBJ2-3	CASSLIRGGSVTDTQYF	TGTGCCAGCAGCTTAATTCGAGGCGGGAGTGTCACAGATACGCAGTATTTT
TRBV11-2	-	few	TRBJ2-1	CASSLDINRGEQFF	TGTGCCAGCAGCTTAGATATAAACCGGGGGGAGCAGTTCTTC
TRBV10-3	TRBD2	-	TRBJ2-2	CAISEPTGLAGSGELFF	TGTGCCATCAGTGAGCCTACCGGACTAGCGGGAAGCGGGGAGCTGTTTTTT
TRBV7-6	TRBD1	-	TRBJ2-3	CASSSLDQGGTDTQYF	TGTGCCAGCAGCTCCCTGGACCAGGGGGGCACAGATACGCAGTATTTT
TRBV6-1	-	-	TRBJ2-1	CASSEPSSSSYNEQFF	TGTGCCAGCAGTGAACCGTCCTCTAGCTCCTACAATGAGCAGTTCTTC
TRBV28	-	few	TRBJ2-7	CASSFPGSYEQYF	TGTGCCAGCAGTTTCCCGGGGTCCTACGAGCAGTACTTC
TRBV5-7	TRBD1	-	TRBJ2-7	CASSFPRDSPFGEQYF	TGTGCCAGCAGCTTCCCTAGGGACAGTCCCTTCGGGGAGCAGTACTTC
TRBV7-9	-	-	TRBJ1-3	CASSHAREKGNTIYF	TGTGCCAGCAGCCACGCCCGAGAGAAGGGAAACACCATATATTTT
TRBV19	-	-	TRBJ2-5	CASSINPVMQTQYF	TGTGCCAGTAGTATCAACCCAGTCATGCAGACCCAGTACTTC
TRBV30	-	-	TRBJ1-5	CAWSAQVPSSNQPQHF	TGTGCCTGGAGTGCCCAGGTTCCCTCTTCCAATCAGCCCCAGCATTTT
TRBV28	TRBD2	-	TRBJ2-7	CASTRPSGGYYEQYF	TGTGCCAGCACCCGACCTAGCGGGGGATATTACGAGCAGTACTTC
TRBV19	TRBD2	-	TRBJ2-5	CASSAIAGGQETQYF	TGTGCCAGTAGTGCGATAGCGGGGGGCCAAGAGACCCAGTACTTC
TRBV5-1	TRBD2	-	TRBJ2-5	CASSLRSGREETQYF	TGCGCCAGCAGCTTGAGGAGCGGGAGGGAGGAGACCCAGTACTTC
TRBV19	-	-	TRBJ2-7	CASGTGGGQTYEQYF	TGTGCCAGTGGGACGGGAGGGGGACAGACCTACGAGCAGTACTTC
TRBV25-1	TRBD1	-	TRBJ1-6	CASSVRGGQGRPSPLHF	TGTGCCAGCAGTGTGAGAGGAGGACAGGGACGTCCTTCACCCCTCCACTTT
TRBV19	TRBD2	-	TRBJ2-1	CASNGGSYNEQFF	TGTGCCAGTAATGGCGGGAGTTACAATGAGCAGTTCTTC
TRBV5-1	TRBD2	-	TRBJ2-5	CASSSIAGGEETQYF	TGCGCCAGCAGCTCAATAGCGGGAGGGGAGGAGACCCAGTACTTC
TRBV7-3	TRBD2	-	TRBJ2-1	CASSVIGGGAAEQFF	TGTGCCAGCAGCGTGATTGGCGGGGGGGCCGCTGAGCAGTTCTTC
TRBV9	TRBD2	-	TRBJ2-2	CASSVSSGGLNTGELFF	TGTGCCAGCAGCGTATCGAGCGGGGGGCTTAACACCGGGGAGCTGTTTTTT
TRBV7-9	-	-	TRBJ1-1	CASRGGAGGDTEAFF	TGTGCCAGCAGGGGGGGGGCCGGAGGGGACACTGAAGCTTTCTTT
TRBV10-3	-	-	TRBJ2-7	CAISELHTSYEQYF	TGTGCCATCAGTGAGTTACACACAAGCTACGAGCAGTACTTC
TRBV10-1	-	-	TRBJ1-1	CASSDHRGVMNTEAFF	TGCGCCAGCAGTGATCATCGCGGGGTCATGAACACTGAAGCTTTCTTT
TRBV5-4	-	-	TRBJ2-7	CASSSEIRTKSYEQYF	TGTGCCAGCAGTTCAGAAATCCGGACAAAGAGCTACGAGCAGTACTTC
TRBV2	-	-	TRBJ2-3	CASTLARVTDTQYF	TGTGCCAGCACCCTAGCGAGAGTTACAGATACGCAGTATTTT
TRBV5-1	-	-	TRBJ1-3	CASSLTWGVSGNTIYF	TGCGCCAGCAGCTTGACGTGGGGGGTCTCTGGAAACACCATATATTTT
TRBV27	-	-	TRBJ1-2	CASSLLYGGRANYGYTF	TGTGCCAGCAGTTTGCTCTATGGAGGGAGAGCTAACTATGGCTACACCTTC
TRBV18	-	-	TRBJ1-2	CASSPDISWDGYTF	TGTGCCAGCTCACCGGACATCTCTTGGGATGGCTACACCTTC
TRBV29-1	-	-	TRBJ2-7	CSSLHGGGEQYF	TGCAGCTCTCTCCACGGGGGAGGCGAGCAGTACTTC
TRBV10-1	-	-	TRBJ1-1	CASSSSLNTEAFF	TGCGCCAGCTCAAGTAGCCTGAACACTGAAGCTTTCTTT
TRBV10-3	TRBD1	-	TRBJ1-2	CAISESAATGMAGYTF	TGTGCCATCAGTGAGTCTGCTGCGACAGGGATGGCTGGCTACACCTTC
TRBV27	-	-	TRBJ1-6	CASRREGVGNSPLHF	TGTGCCAGTCGTCGGGAGGGGGTAGGCAATTCACCCCTCCACTTT
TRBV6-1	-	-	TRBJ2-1	CASTPGLQADNEQFF	TGTGCCAGCACCCCAGGACTTCAAGCTGACAATGAGCAGTTCTTC
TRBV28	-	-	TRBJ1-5	CASRGTMQLPQHF	TGTGCCAGCAGAGGGACAATGCAATTGCCCCAGCATTTT
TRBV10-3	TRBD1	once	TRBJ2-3	CAIRGQSLILGDTQYF	TGTGCCATCAGGGGACAGTCCCTAATTCTTGGCGATACGCAGTATTTT
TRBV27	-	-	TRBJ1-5	CASSLSGGHSNQPQHF	TGTGCCAGCAGTTTATCGGGAGGGCACAGCAATCAGCCCCAGCATTTT
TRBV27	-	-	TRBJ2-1	CASGRGFAYNEQFF	TGTGCCAGCGGCCGGGGGTTCGCCTACAATGAGCAGTTCTTC
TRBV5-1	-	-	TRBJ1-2	CASSPGVYGYTF	TGCGCCAGCAGCCCGGGGGTTTATGGCTACACCTTC